These T cell receptor beta chains were read from a single sample in a study of shared clonotypes between healthy human individuals. Profiling relied on immunoSEQ multiplex PCR, and the TCRdb table lists in-frame clones only, not all of them. The sample includes over a million clones, roughly 96% of them seen just once. Sequenced: naive CD4+ T cells sorted from blood. Every receptor here comes from a man younger than 40 in good health. CDR3s include the opening cysteine and the closing phenylalanine or tryptophan. D genes are given only for firm matches. Not all rows give a size; the values are once, few, many and, for expanded clones, a class.

>TRBD1|TRBV6-1|.|TRBJ2-7
CASSLGGQGALEQYF
TGTGCCAGCAGTTTAGGGGGACAGGGGGCACTCGAGCAGTACTTC
>.|TRBV19|.|TRBJ2-6
CASSTGRGVAGANVLTF
TGTGCCAGTAGTACGGGCAGGGGAGTCGCTGGGGCCAACGTCCTGACTTTC
>.|TRBV20-1|.|TRBJ1-2
CSARGSFDTF
TGCAGTGCTAGGGGGAGTTTCGACACCTTC
>.|TRBV9|.|TRBJ2-3
CASSVVGGSRTDTQYF
TGTGCCAGCAGCGTAGTCGGTGGTAGTCGCACAGATACGCAGTATTTT
>TRBD1|TRBV6-4|.|TRBJ2-7
CASSEVPGQGASEQYF
TGTGCCAGCAGTGAGGTTCCGGGACAGGGGGCCAGTGAGCAGTACTTC
>.|TRBV6-6|.|TRBJ2-5
CASSAGPGGETQYF
TGTGCCAGCAGTGCCGGCCCTGGGGGTGAGACCCAGTACTTC
>TRBD2|TRBV2|.|TRBJ2-1
CASAGTSPYNEQFF
TGTGCCAGTGCCGGGACTAGCCCCTACAATGAGCAGTTCTTC
>.|TRBV7-2|.|TRBJ1-4
CASRPGATNEKLFF
TGTGCCAGCAGACCGGGTGCAACTAATGAAAAACTGTTTTTT
>.|TRBV5-3|.|TRBJ2-3
CARSLEVASDTQYF
TGTGCCAGAAGCTTGGAGGTGGCATCAGATACGCAGTATTTT
>.|TRBV6-1|.|TRBJ1-1
CASSDIQGGMNTEAFF
TGTGCCAGCAGTGACATACAGGGAGGGATGAACACTGAAGCTTTCTTT
>.|TRBV7-3|.|TRBJ2-2
CASSSRVPGELFF
TGTGCCAGCAGCTCCCGGGTGCCCGGGGAGCTGTTTTTT
>.|TRBV27|.|TRBJ1-4
CASSPSTGGRVEKLFF
TGTGCCAGCAGCCCCAGCACAGGAGGAAGAGTGGAAAAACTGTTTTTT
>.|TRBV5-4|.|TRBJ2-7
CASSLGLDGEIYEQYF
TGTGCCAGCAGCTTGGGACTTGACGGGGAGATCTACGAGCAGTACTTC
>TRBD1|TRBV7-2|once|TRBJ2-3
CASSLKGTGTGGTDTQYF
TGTGCCAGCAGCTTAAAGGGAACCGGGACAGGGGGCACAGATACGCAGTATTTT
>TRBD1|TRBV9|.|TRBJ1-4
CASSVGRQGEEKLFF
TGTGCCAGCAGCGTAGGAAGACAGGGCGAGGAAAAACTGTTTTTT
>.|TRBV7-9|once|TRBJ2-2
CASSLERPTGELFF
TGTGCCAGCAGCTTAGAGAGACCCACCGGGGAGCTGTTTTTT
>.|TRBV13|.|TRBJ2-7
CASSGRTSTYEQYF
TGTGCCAGCAGCGGCCGGACCTCAACCTACGAGCAGTACTTC
>.|TRBV20-1|.|TRBJ2-1
CSAANTEEQFF
TGCAGTGCAGCCAACACGGAAGAGCAGTTCTTC
>TRBD2|TRBV9|.|TRBJ2-1
CARSVGGLAGRNNEQFF
TGTGCCCGCAGCGTAGGGGGACTAGCGGGGAGAAACAATGAGCAGTTCTTC
>TRBD1|TRBV28|.|TRBJ1-5
CASGSGTGVVQPQHF
TGTGCCAGCGGCTCAGGGACAGGGGTTGTTCAGCCCCAGCATTTT
>.|TRBV6-1|.|TRBJ1-1
CATETGWNTEAFF
TGTGCCACCGAGACAGGATGGAACACTGAAGCTTTCTTT
>TRBD2|TRBV2|.|TRBJ2-2
CASSLGLAGATGELFF
TGTGCCAGCAGCCTGGGGCTAGCGGGCGCCACCGGGGAGCTGTTTTTT
>.|TRBV28|.|TRBJ1-2
CASSLMGARGYTF
TGTGCCAGCAGCCTTATGGGGGCGAGAGGCTACACCTTC
>.|TRBV6-6|.|TRBJ2-2
CASSYGVRVGELFF
TGTGCCAGCAGTTACGGTGTTCGGGTCGGGGAGCTGTTTTTT
>TRBD2|TRBV9|.|TRBJ2-3
CASSPRLAVTDTQYF
TGTGCCAGCAGCCCCCGGCTAGCGGTAACAGATACGCAGTATTTT
>TRBD2|TRBV5-1|.|TRBJ2-7
CASTSGRGGEQYF
TGCGCCAGCACTAGCGGGAGAGGTGGGGAGCAGTACTTC
>TRBD1|TRBV11-2|.|TRBJ1-2
CASSVTTGTDNYTF
TGTGCCAGCAGCGTTACTACCGGGACAGACAACTACACCTTC
>TRBD2|TRBV29-1|.|TRBJ2-3
CSVAGTSGTDTQYF
TGCAGCGTGGCCGGGACTAGCGGCACAGATACGCAGTATTTT
>.|TRBV18|.|TRBJ2-7
CASSTTYMEPPYEQYF
TGTGCCAGCTCTACGACCTACATGGAGCCTCCTTACGAGCAGTACTTC
>TRBD1|TRBV18|.|TRBJ2-7
CASSLLRDRSSYEQYF
TGTGCCAGCTCACTACTCCGGGACAGAAGCTCCTACGAGCAGTACTTC
>.|TRBV6-6|.|TRBJ1-1
CASTSRWTEAFF
TGTGCCAGCACCAGTAGGTGGACTGAAGCTTTCTTT
>TRBD2|TRBV5-1|.|TRBJ2-5
CASSFVAGEETQYF
TGCGCCAGCAGCTTCGTAGCGGGAGAAGAGACCCAGTACTTC
>.|TRBV25-1|.|TRBJ1-2
CASSVGRANYGYTF
TGTGCCAGCAGTGTCGGGAGAGCTAACTATGGCTACACCTTC
>.|TRBV4-3|.|TRBJ2-7
CASSPDWSSYEQYF
TGCGCCAGCAGCCCGGACTGGAGCTCCTACGAGCAGTACTTC
>.|TRBV10-3|.|TRBJ2-5
CAISQGRETQYF
TGTGCCATCAGTCAGGGGCGGGAGACCCAGTACTTC
>.|TRBV7-9|.|TRBJ2-7
CASSPKAVRGEQYF
TGTGCCAGCAGTCCCAAGGCTGTCCGGGGCGAGCAGTACTTC
>TRBD2|TRBV6-1|.|TRBJ2-1
CASSASSGSFYNEQFF
TGTGCCAGCAGTGCCTCTAGCGGGAGTTTCTACAATGAGCAGTTCTTC
>.|TRBV20-1|few|TRBJ1-2
CSARGEGGYTF
TGCAGTGCGCGAGGGGAGGGAGGCTACACCTTC
>TRBD1|TRBV19|.|TRBJ2-1
CASSIPGQGLLYEQFF
TGTGCCAGTAGTATACCGGGACAGGGGTTGTTGTATGAGCAGTTCTTC
>.|TRBV29-1|.|TRBJ2-5
CSVEVGQETQYF
TGCAGCGTTGAAGTTGGGCAGGAGACCCAGTACTTC
>.|TRBV7-9|few|TRBJ2-1
CASSSKREQFF
TGTGCCAGCAGCTCCAAGAGGGAGCAGTTCTTC
>.|TRBV4-1|.|TRBJ2-1
CASSQATSFSEQFF
TGCGCCAGCAGCCAAGCCACTAGTTTTAGTGAGCAGTTCTTC
>.|TRBV7-3|.|TRBJ1-5
CASSLTGGQPQHF
TGTGCCAGCAGCTTAACGGGAGGGCAGCCCCAGCATTTT
>TRBD2|TRBV5-1|.|TRBJ2-3
CASSLTSGRDGTDTQYF
TGCGCCAGCAGCTTGACTAGCGGGAGGGACGGGACAGATACGCAGTATTTT
>.|TRBV28|.|TRBJ2-5
CASSRGVDETQYF
TGTGCCAGCAGCAGGGGAGTTGATGAGACCCAGTACTTC
>.|TRBV9|.|TRBJ2-5
CASSVGGGAIQETQYF
TGTGCCAGCAGCGTAGGGGGCGGGGCTATCCAAGAGACCCAGTACTTC
>.|TRBV15|.|TRBJ1-6
CATSSVEAYNSPLHF
TGTGCCACCAGCAGTGTAGAGGCTTATAATTCACCCCTCCACTTT
>TRBD2|TRBV14|.|TRBJ2-1
CASSQLWEGRNEQFF
TGTGCCAGCAGCCAATTGTGGGAGGGCCGGAATGAGCAGTTCTTC
>.|TRBV7-3|.|TRBJ2-6
CASSPHGFTSGANVLTF
TGTGCCAGCAGCCCCCACGGGTTCACCTCTGGGGCCAACGTCCTGACTTTC
>.|TRBV29-1|.|TRBJ2-5
CSVENPSLVGTQYF
TGCAGCGTTGAGAATCCCAGTCTCGTAGGGACCCAGTACTTC
>.|TRBV9|.|TRBJ2-1
CASSVVVASPTHYNEQFF
TGTGCCAGCAGCGTAGTCGTCGCCAGCCCGACACACTACAATGAGCAGTTCTTC
>TRBD1|TRBV5-4|.|TRBJ2-2
CASSRGQGRTGELFF
TGTGCCAGCAGCCGAGGACAGGGACGCACCGGGGAGCTGTTTTTT
>.|TRBV28|.|TRBJ2-5
CASSYMDGLQETQYF
TGTGCCAGCAGTTATATGGACGGACTCCAAGAGACCCAGTACTTC
>.|TRBV6-5|.|TRBJ1-2
CASRAGEGYTF
TGTGCCAGCAGGGCAGGTGAAGGCTACACCTTC